The next 18 T cell receptor beta chains were all read from a single sample in a study of control samples from healthy donors and cancer patients. The repertoire was sequenced with immunoSEQ multiplex PCR; TCRdb's copy has only in-frame clones and lacks some. The table has around 23,000 clones, more than 80% seen once. Sequenced sample: PBMCs. These receptor sequences come from a man between 60 and 75 years old with head and neck cancer.

This clone showed up just a few times. This chain uses TRBV7-3 with TRBJ1-1; D call uncertain. V was cut by 5 bases and J by 1 base, with 8 bases left in between. This CDR3 is built from 13 residues. Germline-derived CDR1 and CDR2 are SGHTA and FQGTGA. DNA for the CDR3: TGTGCCAGCAGCCTCAGCAGGAACACTGAAGCTTTCTTT. It specifies CASSLSRNTEAFF.

The rearrangement uses TRBV12-3 or TRBV12-4 and TRBJ1-5; 7 bases agree with TRBD1. Unmatched junction bases numbered 7, after V lost 7 bases and J lost 7 bases. The length of the CDR3 is 13 residues. Here the CDR3 reads CASTIGGHQPQHF. Written as DNA, the CDR3 is TGTGCCAGCACCATAGGGGGCCACCAGCCCCAGCATTTT.

The chain is built from TRBV18 and TRBJ2-3; the D is unclear. This CDR3 spans 15 amino acids. From germline, CDR1 is KGHSH and CDR2 LQKENI. Deletions cut 1 base from V and 5 bases from J, with 13 bases between. The CDR3 DNA sequence: TGTGCCAGCTCACCACGTCTGGTCCCCCAAGATACGCAGTATTTT. Translating it yields CASSPRLVPQDTQYF.

The chain couples TRBV13 to TRBJ1-3; possibly TRBD1 for D (5 bases). CDR1 PRHDT and CDR2 FYEKMQ come from the germline V gene (reference sequence). V lost 5 bases to trimming and J lost 0 bases, with 14 bases between them. The CDR3 spans 16 residues. CDR3 loop: CASSEAHRLSGNTIYF. The CDR3 region has the DNA TGTGCCAGCAGCGAAGCGCACAGGCTCTCTGGAAACACCATATATTTT. The variable domain in full, completed from reference TRBV13 and TRBJ1-3, reads AAGVIQSPRHLIKEKRETATLKCYPIPRHDTVYWYQQGPGQDPQFLISFYEKMQSDKGSIPDRFSAQQFSDYHSELNMSSLELGDSALYFCASSEAHRLSGNTIYFGEGSWLTVV.

V gene TRBV30 combines with J gene TRBJ2-5; D remains unclear. Germline CDR1 and CDR2: GTSNPN and SVGIG (reference sequence). Trimming cost V 2 bases and J 5 bases, with 6 bases left between them. The CDR3 extends over 11 amino acids. CDR3 DNA: TGTGCCTGGAGTCCGGCGGAGACCCAGTACTTC. Translation: CAWSPAETQYF.

The chain is built from TRBV27 and TRBJ1-1, with D possibly TRBD1 on 6 matching bases. The germline V gene has CDR1 MNHEY and CDR2 SMNVEV (reference sequence). V was shortened by 7 bases and J by 2 bases, with 11 bases between the two germline ends. This CDR3 region has 13 residues. CDR3 loop: CASKRGANTEAFF. The CDR3 DNA reads TGTGCCAGCAAACGGGGGGCAAACACTGAAGCTTTCTTT.

The genes are TRBV18 and TRBJ2-2; a weak D match, TRBD2 (5 bases). V lost 0 bases, J lost 3 bases, and 14 bases lay in between. The CDR3 consists of 17 residues. The germline V gene encodes CDR1 KGHSH and CDR2 LQKENI. CDR3 residues: CASSPPGGSDYTGELFF. CDR3 DNA: TGTGCCAGCTCACCACCGGGCGGGTCTGATTACACCGGGGAGCTGTTTTTT.

The V call is TRBV5-1, the J call TRBJ2-2, with 9 bases matching TRBD2. The CDR3 spans 15 residues. Germline loops: CDR1 SGHRS, CDR2 YFSETQ. Trimming removed 0 bases from V and 5 bases from J; junction bases left unmatched: 2. The CDR3 is CASSLALAGTGELFF. In nucleotides, the CDR3 is TGCGCCAGCAGCTTGGCTCTAGCGGGGACCGGGGAGCTGTTTTTT. The variable domain in full, completed from reference TRBV5-1 and TRBJ2-2, reads KAGVTQTPRYLIKTRGQQVTLSCSPISGHRSVSWYQQTPGQGLQFLFEYFSETQRNKGNFPGRFSGRQFSNSRSEMNVSTLELGDSALYLCASSLALAGTGELFFGEGSRLTVL.

This chain links TRBV7-9 with TRBJ1-1, with D tentatively TRBD1 (5 bases). The CDR3 runs 13 residues. CDR1 is SEHNR, CDR2 FQNEAQ, per germline (reference sequence). Trimming shortened V by 3 bases and J by 1 base, and 6 bases separated the two germline ends. CDR3 sequence reads: CASSFTGNTEAFF. In nucleotides, the CDR3 is TGTGCCAGCAGCTTCACAGGGAACACTGAAGCTTTCTTT.

The chain uses TRBV4-1 and TRBJ2-5, with 8 bases that match TRBD2. The length of the CDR3 is 15 residues. The junction had 8 bases not matched to a gene; V was cut back by 4 bases and J by 4 bases. CDR1 is MGHRA, CDR2 YSYEKL, per germline. CDR3 sequence: CASSPLAGIAETQYF. Written as DNA, the CDR3 is TGCGCCAGCAGCCCTTTAGCGGGAATAGCAGAGACCCAGTACTTC.

The rearrangement links TRBV5-1 to TRBJ1-1; D is unclear. Germline V gene sequence: CDR1 SGHRS, CDR2 YFSETQ. This CDR3 has 13 residues. V dropped 1 base and J dropped 5 bases, with 9 bases sitting between them. CDR3 sequence reads: CASSLWGSTEAFF. The CDR3 DNA is TGCGCCAGCAGCTTGTGGGGTAGTACTGAAGCTTTCTTT. The entire variable domain, with the rest obtained from reference TRBV5-1 and TRBJ1-1, is as follows: KAGVTQTPRYLIKTRGQQVTLSCSPISGHRSVSWYQQTPGQGLQFLFEYFSETQRNKGNFPGRFSGRQFSNSRSEMNVSTLELGDSALYLCASSLWGSTEAFFGQGTRLTVV.

V is TRBV5-6 and J is TRBJ2-7, with TRBD1 as a possible D gene (5 bases). Trimming cost V 4 bases and J 4 bases, with 9 bases left between them. CDR3 length: 12 amino acids. Germline assignment: CDR1 SGHDT and CDR2 YYEEEE. CDR3 nucleotide sequence: TGTGCCAGCAGCATCGACAGTTACGAGCAGTACGTC. It is translated as CASSIDSYEQYV.

DNA of the CDR3: TGTGCCAGCAGCGATGACAGCATTCCCTACGAGCAGTACGTC. Encoded protein: CASSDDSIPYEQYV. The genes are TRBV14 and TRBJ2-7, with a weak D call TRBD1 (5 bases). This CDR3 is built from 14 residues. The germline V gene has CDR1 SGHDN and CDR2 FVKESK. V was trimmed by 5 bases and J by 2 bases, leaving 13 bases between them.

The sample holds one count of this clone. V gene TRBV10-3 combines with J gene TRBJ1-4; 8 bases are shared with TRBD1. The CDR3 contains 15 residues. Germline V gives CDR1 ENHRY, CDR2 SYGVKD. V trimming: 0 bases; J trimming: 10 bases; junction bases outside the gene matches: 7. As DNA, the CDR3 is TGTGCCATCAGTGAGTCGATCGGACAGGGCGGAAAACTGTTTTTT. Amino acids: CAISESIGQGGKLFF.

The V call is TRBV11-2, the J call TRBJ1-3; 9 bases align to TRBD1. This CDR3 is 16 amino acids long. Germline loops: CDR1 SGHAT, CDR2 FQNNGV. Trimming at V came to 1 base and at J to 7 bases, leaving 8 bases not matched to a gene. CDR3: CASSLVAGQGRNTIYF. CDR3 bases: TGTGCCAGCAGCTTAGTAGCCGGACAGGGGAGGAACACCATATATTTT.

CDR3 amino acids: CASSLAGGGDTQYF. The CDR3 DNA sequence: TGTGCCAGCAGCCTAGCGGGAGGAGGAGATACGCAGTATTTT. This chain uses TRBV6-5 with TRBJ2-3; 11 nucleotides agree with TRBD2. CDR3 length: 14 residues. Germline lookup yields CDR1 MNHEY and CDR2 SVGAGI. The ends lost 6 bases at V and 5 bases at J; junction bases unmatched: 4.

The chain couples TRBV6-1 to TRBJ2-7, with D possibly matching TRBD2 (6 bases). The germline V gene has CDR1 MNHNS and CDR2 SASEGT. Between the trimmed V and J ends, which lost 1 base and 2 bases, there was a span of 12 bases. This CDR3 contains 15 residues. CDR3 sequence (DNA): TGTGCCAGCAGTGAAGATCCGGGACTCACCTACGAGCAGTACTTC. Amino acid sequence: CASSEDPGLTYEQYF.

The CDR3: CASSPLVDPGDTQYF. Written as DNA, the CDR3 is TGTGCCAGCAGCCCCTTGGTCGATCCCGGAGATACGCAGTATTTT. V and J are TRBV9 and TRBJ2-3; D not certain. V lost 4 bases to trimming and J lost 5 bases, with 17 bases between them. CDR1 is SGDLS, CDR2 YYNGEE, per germline. The CDR3 consists of 15 residues.